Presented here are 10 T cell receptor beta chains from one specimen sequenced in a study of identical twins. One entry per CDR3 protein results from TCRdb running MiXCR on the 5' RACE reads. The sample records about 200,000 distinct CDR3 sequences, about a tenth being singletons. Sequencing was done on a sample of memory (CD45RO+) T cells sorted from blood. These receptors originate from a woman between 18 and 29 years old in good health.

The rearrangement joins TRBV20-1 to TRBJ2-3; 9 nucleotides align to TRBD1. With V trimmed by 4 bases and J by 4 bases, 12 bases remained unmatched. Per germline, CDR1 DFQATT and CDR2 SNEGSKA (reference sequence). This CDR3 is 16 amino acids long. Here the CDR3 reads CSAINTGTGRADTQYF. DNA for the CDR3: TGCAGTGCTATCAACACCGGGACAGGGAGGGCAGATACGCAGTATTTT.

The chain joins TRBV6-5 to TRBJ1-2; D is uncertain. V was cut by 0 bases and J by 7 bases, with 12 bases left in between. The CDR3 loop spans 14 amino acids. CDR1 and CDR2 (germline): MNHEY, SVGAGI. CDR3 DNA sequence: TGTGCCAGCAGTTACTCCGGGGTTTTAGGTGGCTACACCTTC. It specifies CASSYSGVLGGYTF.

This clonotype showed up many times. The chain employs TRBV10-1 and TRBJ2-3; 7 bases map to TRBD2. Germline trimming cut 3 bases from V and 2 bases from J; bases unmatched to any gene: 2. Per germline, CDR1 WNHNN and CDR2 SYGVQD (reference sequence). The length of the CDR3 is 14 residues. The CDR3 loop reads CASSDGLVTDTQYF. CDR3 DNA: TGCGCCAGCAGTGACGGACTAGTCACAGATACGCAGTATTTT.

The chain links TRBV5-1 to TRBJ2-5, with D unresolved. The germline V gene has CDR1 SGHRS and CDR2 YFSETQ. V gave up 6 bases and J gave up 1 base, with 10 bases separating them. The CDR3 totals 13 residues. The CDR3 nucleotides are TGCGCCAGCACTGGCCCGATCCAAGAGACCCAGTACTTC. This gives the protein CASTGPIQETQYF.

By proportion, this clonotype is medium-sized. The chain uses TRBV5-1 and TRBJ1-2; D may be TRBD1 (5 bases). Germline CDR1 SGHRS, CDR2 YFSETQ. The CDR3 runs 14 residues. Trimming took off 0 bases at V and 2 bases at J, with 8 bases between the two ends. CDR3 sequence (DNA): TGCGCCAGCAGCTTGGGGCCAGGGAACTATGGCTACACCTTC. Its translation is CASSLGPGNYGYTF. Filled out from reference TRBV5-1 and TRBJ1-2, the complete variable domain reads KAGVTQTPRYLIKTRGQQVTLSCSPISGHRSVSWYQQTPGQGLQFLFEYFSETQRNKGNFPGRFSGRQFSNSRSEMNVSTLELGDSALYLCASSLGPGNYGYTFGSGTRLTVV.

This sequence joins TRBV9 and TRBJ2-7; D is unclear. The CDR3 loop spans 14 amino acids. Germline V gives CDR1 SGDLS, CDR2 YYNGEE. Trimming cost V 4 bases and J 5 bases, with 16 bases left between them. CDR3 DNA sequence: TGTGCCAGCAGCAGACGGTTGGTGGGTGACGAGCAGTACTTC. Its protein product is CASSRRLVGDEQYF.

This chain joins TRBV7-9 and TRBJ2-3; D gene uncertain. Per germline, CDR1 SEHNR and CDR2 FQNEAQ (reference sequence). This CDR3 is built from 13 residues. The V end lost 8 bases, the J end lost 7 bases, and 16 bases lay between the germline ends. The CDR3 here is CASSSSEMNTQYF. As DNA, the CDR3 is TGTGCCAGCTCCTCATCGGAAATGAATACGCAGTATTTT.

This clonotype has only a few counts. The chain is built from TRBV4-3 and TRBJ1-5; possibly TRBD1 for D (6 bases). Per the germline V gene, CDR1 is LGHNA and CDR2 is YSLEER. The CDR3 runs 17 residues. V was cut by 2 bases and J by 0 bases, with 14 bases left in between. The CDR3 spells CASSQRYRVYSNQPQHF. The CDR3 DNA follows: TGCGCCAGCAGCCAACGCTACAGGGTTTATAGCAATCAGCCCCAGCATTTT.

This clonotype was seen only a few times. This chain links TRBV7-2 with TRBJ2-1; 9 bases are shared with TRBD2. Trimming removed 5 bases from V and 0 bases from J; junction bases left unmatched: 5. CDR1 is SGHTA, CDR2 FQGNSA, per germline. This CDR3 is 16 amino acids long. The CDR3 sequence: CASSPTSGASYNEQFF. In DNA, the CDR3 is TGTGCCAGCAGCCCGACTAGCGGAGCCTCCTACAATGAGCAGTTCTTC.

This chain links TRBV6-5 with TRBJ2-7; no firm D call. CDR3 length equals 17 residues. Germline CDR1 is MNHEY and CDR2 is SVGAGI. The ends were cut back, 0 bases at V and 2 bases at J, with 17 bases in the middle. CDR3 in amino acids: CASSYSEGTSLPYEQYF. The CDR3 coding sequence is TGTGCCAGCAGTTACTCCGAAGGTACATCTCTGCCCTACGAGCAGTACTTC.